Included here is one T cell receptor (beta chain) sequence, with context. The record originates from a study of T cells in Graves' hyperthyroidism and ophthalmopathy. Amplified TCR beta CDR3 regions came from RNA transcripts. TCR CDR3 regions were first amplified by RT-PCR with HTBI primers. One entry per CDR3 protein results from TCRdb running MiXCR on the multiplex PCR reads. Of a few hundred thousand distinct CDR3 sequences in the sample, about 15% were seen once. The CDR3 has 13 amino acids. V lost 4 bases, J lost 6 bases, and 12 bases lay in between. Germline V gene sequence: CDR1 LGHDT, CDR2 YNNKEL (reference sequence). The PBMCs had their origin in less than 13 ml of fresh peripheral blood.

The clonotype originates from a woman in her 30s with Graves' ophthalmopathy. Sequencing was performed on blood. The chain employs TRBV3-1 and TRBJ1-1; perhaps TRBD1 as D (6 bases). In DNA form, the CDR3 reads TGTGCCAGCAGCCGACGACAGGACGCTGAAGCTTTCTTT. It translates to CASSRRQDAEAFF. The full variable domain, rest sourced from reference TRBV3-1 and TRBJ1-1, is DTAVSQTPKYLVTQMGNDKSIKCEQNLGHDTMYWYKQDSKKFLKIMFSYNNKELIINETVPNRFSPKSPDKAHLNLHINSLELGDSAVYFCASSRRQDAEAFFGQGTRLTVV.